These 15 T cell receptor beta chains were all obtained from the same sample, sequenced in a study of blood T cells in healthy people across ages. PCR was performed a second time for about 6 to 12 cycles using a sample-barcoded 5' primer and a J-beta primer mix. TCRdb used MiXCR to reprocess the 5' RACE reads, holding one entry per CDR3 protein. The table records approximately 1,700,000 distinct CDR3 sequences, approximately 40% of them present only once. The specimen was blood. All receptors come from a human donor in good health.

This clonotype was counted a few times. This chain connects TRBV12-3 or TRBV12-4 to TRBJ1-1; possibly TRBD1 for D (5 bases). Trimming cost V 6 bases and J 0 bases, with 17 bases left between them. This CDR3 is 16 amino acids long. The CDR3 loop reads CASSSFGANLNTEAFF. The CDR3 coding sequence is TGTGCCAGCAGCTCATTTGGGGCTAACCTGAACACTGAAGCTTTCTTT.

As concerns this clonotype: Germline and junction disagree at one end, which may indicate a read error. The chain has TRBV29-1 and TRBJ2-3; D remains unclear. Germline V gene sequence: CDR1 SQVTM, CDR2 ANQGSEA. This CDR3 contains 12 residues. DNA for the CDR3: TGCAGCGTTAATGGGGAAACAGCTACGCAGTATTTT. Protein: CSVNGETATQYF.

This rearrangement joins TRBV7-2 to TRBJ1-2; TRBD1 aligns across 8 bases. The CDR3 runs 17 residues. V gave up 4 bases and J gave up 9 bases; unmatched junction bases: 19. Germline CDR1 is SGHTA and CDR2 is FQGNSA. The chain's CDR3 is CASSSVGLAGGTVSYTF. The CDR3 nucleotides are TGTGCCAGCAGCTCAGTGGGATTGGCAGGGGGCACGGTTAGCTACACCTTC.

The sample holds many counts of this clonotype. V and J are TRBV7-9 and TRBJ1-1; unclear D gene. The CDR3 length is 13 residues. Germline lookup yields CDR1 SEHNR and CDR2 FQNEAQ (reference sequence). Trimming took 9 bases from V and 4 from J, leaving 15 bases between them. CDR3 residues: CASSFGVGTEAFF. In DNA form, the CDR3 reads TGTGCCAGTTCATTTGGGGTCGGCACTGAAGCTTTCTTT. The full variable domain, with the rest looked up from reference TRBV7-9 and TRBJ1-1, is DTGVSQNPRHKITKRGQNVTFRCDPISEHNRLYWYRQTLGQGPEFLTYFQNEAQLEKSRLLSDRFSAERPKGSFSTLEIQRTEQGDSAMYLCASSFGVGTEAFFGQGTRLTVV.

The gene calls are TRBV7-2 and TRBJ1-1; the match to TRBD1 covers 7 bases. The ends lost 5 bases at V and 7 bases at J; junction bases unmatched: 13. Per the germline V gene, CDR1 is SGHTA and CDR2 is FQGNSA. This CDR3 region has 15 residues. CDR3 amino acids: CASSRQGTVKSEAFF. CDR3 nucleotide sequence: TGTGCCAGCAGCCGACAAGGGACAGTGAAGAGTGAAGCTTTCTTT.

The V call is TRBV20-1, the J call TRBJ2-1; D gene uncertain. CDR1 and CDR2 from the germline V gene are DFQATT and SNEGSKA (reference sequence). This CDR3 has 14 residues. The V end lost 5 bases, the J end lost 4 bases, and 15 bases lay between the germline ends. The chain's CDR3 is CSAAGRPGYNEQFF. CDR3 bases: TGCAGTGCTGCCGGCAGGCCCGGATACAATGAGCAGTTCTTC.

The V gene is TRBV7-9, the J gene TRBJ2-1; 7 nucleotides line up with TRBD1. The CDR3 has 16 residues. Germline V gene sequence: CDR1 SEHNR, CDR2 FQNEAQ (reference sequence). Trimming at V came to 1 base and at J to 0 bases, leaving 3 bases not matched to a gene. CDR3: CASSLGGQNSYNEQFF. CDR3 DNA sequence: TGTGCCAGCAGCTTAGGGGGACAGAACTCCTACAATGAGCAGTTCTTC.

The chain has TRBV9 and TRBJ1-2, with D possibly being TRBD1 (5 bases). Germline V lookup: CDR1 SGDLS, CDR2 YYNGEE. The CDR3 has 13 amino acids. Trimming took 8 bases from V and 0 from J, leaving 11 bases between them. The CDR3 here is CARGDRTNYGYTF. The CDR3 region has the DNA TGTGCCAGAGGTGACAGAACTAACTATGGCTACACCTTC.

The V call is TRBV7-2, the J call TRBJ2-5; possible D gene TRBD2, 6 bases. Germline CDR1 is SGHTA and CDR2 is FQGNSA. CDR3 length equals 17 residues. V gave up 1 base and J gave up 5 bases, with 20 bases separating them. Written as DNA, the CDR3 is TGTGCCAGCAGCTTAGTTTTCGGAACGGAGGAGGGGGAGACCCAGTACTTC. It encodes CASSLVFGTEEGETQYF.

This clonotype has more than one count but fewer than ten. The V call is TRBV6-5, the J call TRBJ2-4, with 8 bases fitting TRBD2. V shed 6 bases and J 7 bases; nucleotides not matched to a gene: 8. Germline V gives CDR1 MNHEY, CDR2 SVGAGI. The CDR3 has 14 residues. The CDR3 DNA reads as TGTGCCAGCAGGACTGGCGGGGGGACTAACATTCAGTACTTC. Translation gives CASRTGGGTNIQYF.

The chain joins TRBV6-2 or TRBV6-3 to TRBJ1-5; 7 nucleotides align to TRBD1. Germline assignment: CDR1 MNHEY and CDR2 SVGEGT. This CDR3 comprises 15 residues. V was pared by 6 bases and J by 7 bases, with 12 bases of the junction left unmatched. For the CDR3, the DNA is TGTGCCAGCAGCCCCGACAGGGCCGGTAAACAGCCCCAGCATTTT. This gives the protein CASSPDRAGKQPQHF.

This clonotype was detected a few times. The chain has TRBV15 and TRBJ2-4, with D perhaps assigned TRBD1 or TRBD2 (6 bases each). The assigned J gene may be wrong: the sequence end matches TRBJ2-7 better. The CDR3 runs to 15 residues. CDR1 LNHNV and CDR2 YYDKDF come from the germline V gene (reference sequence). The CDR3 sequence is CATSSRASGAREQYF. CDR3 DNA: TGTGCCACCAGCTCCCGGGCCTCGGGGGCCCGCGAGCAGTACTTC.

There are a few counts of this clonotype. The chain recombines TRBV7-3 with TRBJ2-5; D not resolved. Germline CDR1 reads SGHTA; CDR2 reads FQGTGA. The CDR3 totals 13 residues. Trimming left V 2 bases short and J 7 bases short, with 11 bases between. The CDR3 is CASSLDGLGTQYF. The DNA of the CDR3 is TGTGCCAGCAGCTTAGATGGATTGGGGACCCAGTACTTC.

As regards this clonotype: At one of its ends the junction is not consistent with the germline gene, which may arise from a read error. The gene calls are TRBV12-3 or TRBV12-4 and TRBJ2-3; 10 bases align to TRBD2. The CDR3 is made up of 16 amino acids. The CDR3: CTSSLLAGGSTDTQYF. As DNA, the CDR3 is TGTACCAGCAGTTTGTTAGCGGGGGGAAGCACAGATACGCAGTATTTT.

This clonotype has just a few counts. The chain employs TRBV6-1 and TRBJ2-3; D gene unclear. Germline V CDR1 and CDR2: MNHNS, SASEGT. The CDR3 is made up of 16 amino acids. Trimming removed 4 bases from V and 0 bases from J, with 14 bases in between. The CDR3 DNA reads as TGTGCCAGCAGTGGTTATTTGTACGCTAGCACAGATACGCAGTATTTT. Encoded protein: CASSGYLYASTDTQYF.